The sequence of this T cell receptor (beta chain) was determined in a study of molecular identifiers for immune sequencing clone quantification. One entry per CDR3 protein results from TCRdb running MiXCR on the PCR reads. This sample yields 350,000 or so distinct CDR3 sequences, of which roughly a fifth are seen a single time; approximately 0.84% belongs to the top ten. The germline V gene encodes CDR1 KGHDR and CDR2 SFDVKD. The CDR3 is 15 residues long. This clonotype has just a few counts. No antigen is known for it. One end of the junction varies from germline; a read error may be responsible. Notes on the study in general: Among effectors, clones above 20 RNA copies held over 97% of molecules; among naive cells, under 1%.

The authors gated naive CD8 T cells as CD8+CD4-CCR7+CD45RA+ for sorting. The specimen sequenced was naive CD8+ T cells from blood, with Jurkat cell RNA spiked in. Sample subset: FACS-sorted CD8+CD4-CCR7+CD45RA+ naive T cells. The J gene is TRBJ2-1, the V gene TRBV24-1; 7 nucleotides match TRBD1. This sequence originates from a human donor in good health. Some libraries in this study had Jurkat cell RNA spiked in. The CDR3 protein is CAISVPKGAVNEQFF. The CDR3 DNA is TGTGCCATCAGTGTCCCAAAGGGGGCTGTAAATGAGCAGTTCTTC.